This passage covers 23 T cell receptor beta chains from one sample sequenced in a study of T cells in Graves' hyperthyroidism and ophthalmopathy. Amplification targeted TCR beta CDR3 regions from RNA transcripts. First-round RT-PCR targeting the TCR CDR3 was performed with the HTBI primer set. MiXCR, applied by TCRdb to the multiplex PCR reads, yields one record per CDR3 protein. Among around 190,000 distinct CDR3 sequences listed, about 15% were seen once. Material for sequencing was blood. The receptor source for this set is a woman aged 45 to 65 with Graves' hyperthyroidism.

Concerning this clonotype: This could be a read error, since a much larger clone is one nucleotide away. The J gene is TRBJ2-1, the V gene TRBV7-2; tentatively, D is TRBD2 (6 bases). The last part of the DNA fits TRBJ2-7 better; the J call may be wrong. Germline V CDR1 and CDR2: SGHTA, FQGNSA. This CDR3 is 15 amino acids long. In nucleotides, the CDR3 is TGTGCCAGCAGCTTAGCCGGAGGGTTATACAATGAGCAGTACTTC. Amino acid sequence: CASSLAGGLYNEQYF.

This chain connects TRBV9 to TRBJ2-1; perhaps TRBD2 as D (6 bases). V was shortened by 0 bases and J by 4 bases, with 14 bases between the two germline ends. The CDR3 is made up of 16 amino acids. Germline loops: CDR1 SGDLS, CDR2 YYNGEE. The CDR3 region has the DNA TGTGCCAGCAGCGTAGGGGTAGCGGAATTGTACAATGAGCAGTTCTTC. Translated: CASSVGVAELYNEQFF.

At least ten counts were recorded for this clonotype. This may arise from a read error, as a much more abundant clone is one base away. This chain uses TRBV9 with TRBJ1-1; weak D call: TRBD1 (5 bases). Trimming took 4 bases from V and 1 from J, leaving 8 bases between them. This CDR3 has 13 residues. CDR1 is SGDLS, CDR2 YYNGEE, per germline. Here the CDR3 DNA reads TGTGCCAGCAGCATCGGACAGAACACTGAAGCTTTCTTT. This encodes CASSIGQNTEAFF.

This clonotype was seen once. The rearrangement joins TRBV11-2 to TRBJ2-7; D possibly corresponds to TRBD1 (6 bases). V lost 2 bases, J lost 6 bases, and 14 bases lay in between. CDR1 and CDR2 from the germline V gene are SGHAT and FQNNGV. The CDR3 is made up of 14 amino acids. CDR3 in DNA: TGTGCCAGCAGCTTACGAGACAGGCCTCGCGAGCAGTACTTC. Translating gives CASSLRDRPREQYF.

The table lists this clonotype with a few counts. The chain has TRBV5-6 and TRBJ2-2; TRBD2 matches 14 bases. The CDR3 is made up of 19 amino acids. V was clipped by 2 bases and J by 3 bases; unmatched bases: 9. Per the germline V gene, CDR1 is SGHDT and CDR2 is YYEEEE. The CDR3 sequence is CASSFPGLAGVADTGELFF. The CDR3 DNA reads TGTGCCAGCAGCTTCCCGGGACTAGCGGGAGTAGCGGACACCGGGGAGCTGTTTTTT.

This clonotype was observed a few times. CDR3 in DNA: TGTGCCATCAGTGATCGACGGGATACGCAGTATTTT. It encodes CAISDRRDTQYF. V gene TRBV10-3 combines with J gene TRBJ2-3; no firm D call. Germline V gives CDR1 ENHRY, CDR2 SYGVKD. V was pared by 3 bases and J by 6 bases, with 7 bases between. This CDR3 region has 12 residues.

V usage is TRBV20-1 and J usage is TRBJ1-2; D ambiguous. In germline, CDR1 is DFQATT, CDR2 SNEGSKA (reference sequence). The ends were cut back, 0 bases at V and 2 bases at J, with 13 bases in the middle. CDR3 length: 15 amino acids. In DNA form, the CDR3 reads TGCAGTGCTAGAGATCGGCCAAGACGGAACTATGGCTACACCTTC. This encodes CSARDRPRRNYGYTF.

This clonotype came up a few times. The chain joins TRBV20-1 to TRBJ1-6, with D perhaps matching TRBD1 (5 bases). The CDR3 is 15 amino acids. Trimming took off 6 bases at V and 9 bases at J, with 21 bases between the two ends. Germline loops: CDR1 DFQATT, CDR2 SNEGSKA (reference sequence). The CDR3 here is CSADPMRGEGSPLHF. As DNA, the CDR3 is TGCAGTGCAGACCCTATGCGGGGCGAGGGTTCACCCCTCCACTTT.

This clonotype was recorded a few times. The gene calls are TRBV19 and TRBJ1-2; D gene unclear. The germline gives CDR1 LNHDA, CDR2 SQIVND (reference sequence). V was cut by 4 bases and J by 1 base, with 13 bases left in between. The CDR3 length is 15 residues. CDR3 protein: CASSKPKGSNYGYTF. The CDR3 DNA reads TGTGCCAGTAGTAAACCGAAAGGCAGTAACTATGGCTACACCTTC. Variable domain in full (rest from reference TRBV19 and TRBJ1-2): DGGITQSPKYLFRKEGQNVTLSCEQNLNHDAMYWYRQDPGQGLRLIYYSQIVNDFQKGDIAEGYSVSREKKESFPLTVTSAQKNPTAFYLCASSKPKGSNYGYTFGSGTRLTVV.

This clonotype was detected ten times or more. The V call is TRBV19, the J call TRBJ2-3; possible D gene TRBD2, 6 bases. The germline gives CDR1 LNHDA, CDR2 SQIVND (reference sequence). The CDR3 has 14 amino acids. V was clipped by 4 bases and J by 7 bases, with 15 bases between them. The CDR3 is CASSRPGDGNTQYF. The CDR3 DNA reads as TGTGCCAGTAGTAGACCGGGAGACGGTAATACGCAGTATTTT.

J is TRBJ1-5 and V is TRBV20-1; tentatively, D is TRBD1 (5 bases). Looked up from germline, CDR1 is DFQATT and CDR2 is SNEGSKA (reference sequence). V shed 2 bases and J shed 3 bases, with 8 bases lying between them. This CDR3 has 13 residues. The CDR3 loop is CSARTQVNQPQHF. In DNA form, the CDR3 reads TGCAGTGCTAGAACACAGGTCAATCAGCCCCAGCATTTT.

In its sample, this clonotype was seen a few times. The chain joins TRBV3-1 to TRBJ1-1; D is unclear. There are 12 residues in the CDR3. CDR1 and CDR2 from the germline V gene are LGHDT and YNNKEL (reference sequence). V lost 3 bases and J lost 1, with 3 bases in between. The CDR3 sequence: CASSHGNTEAFF. The CDR3 DNA follows: TGTGCCAGCAGCCACGGGAACACTGAAGCTTTCTTT.

This clonotype showed up just a few times. The genes are TRBV15 and TRBJ1-5, with D maybe TRBD1 (6 bases). The CDR3 has 17 amino acids. Per germline, CDR1 LNHNV and CDR2 YYDKDF (reference sequence). Trimming shortened V by 1 base and J by 9 bases, and 22 bases separated the two germline ends. CDR3 in amino acids: CATSRVRSWGPPGPQHF. The CDR3 DNA is TGTGCCACCAGCAGAGTTCGCTCTTGGGGGCCCCCTGGGCCCCAGCATTTT.

At least ten counts were recorded for this clonotype. The rearrangement links TRBV30 to TRBJ2-3; either TRBD1 or TRBD2 may supply D (5 bases each). V lost 8 bases and J lost 6, with 12 bases in between. Germline V gives CDR1 GTSNPN, CDR2 SVGIG (reference sequence). The CDR3 length is 11 residues. The CDR3 region has the DNA TGTGCCGGGGGTACGTTGGATACGCAGTATTTT. This translates into CAGGTLDTQYF.

This clonotype was detected ten times or more. V is TRBV3-1 and J is TRBJ1-1, with D maybe TRBD1 (5 bases). Germline lookup yields CDR1 LGHDT and CDR2 YNNKEL (reference sequence). V lost 3 bases to trimming and J lost 3 bases, with 14 bases between them. The CDR3 has 15 amino acids. The DNA of the CDR3 is TGTGCCAGCAGCCACCCCACTCGGGGGGACACTGAAGCTTTCTTT. Translating gives CASSHPTRGDTEAFF.

This clonotype was counted at least ten times. J is TRBJ2-5 and V is TRBV20-1; D is uncertain. The CDR3 extends over 16 amino acids. Trimming cost V 2 bases and J 2 bases, with 18 bases left between them. From germline, CDR1 is DFQATT and CDR2 SNEGSKA (reference sequence). This CDR3 is CSARFRLDVEQETQYF. The CDR3 DNA follows: TGCAGTGCTAGATTCCGGCTTGACGTGGAGCAAGAGACCCAGTACTTC.

This chain links TRBV2 with TRBJ2-3; 9 bases agree with TRBD1. This CDR3 region has 13 residues. The trim removed 11 bases at V and 2 bases at J, leaving 5 bases unmatched. The germline gives CDR1 SNHLY, CDR2 FYNNEI. The CDR3 protein is CAARDRDTDTQYF. Here the CDR3 DNA reads TGTGCCGCCAGGGACAGGGACACAGATACGCAGTATTTT.

This clonotype showed up just a few times. The rearrangement uses TRBV27 and TRBJ1-5; a possible D gene is TRBD1 (6 bases). CDR3 size: 15 residues. Germline lookup yields CDR1 MNHEY and CDR2 SMNVEV (reference sequence). The germline V and J ends were trimmed by 6 bases and 1 base, with 13 bases remaining between them. Here the CDR3 DNA reads TGTGCCAGCAGGGAACAGGGTTTAAGCAATCAGCCCCAGCATTTT. It is translated as CASREQGLSNQPQHF.

This clonotype was seen ten or more times. This chain's CDR3 is CASSEGGSNYGYTF. The CDR3 DNA reads TGTGCCAGCAGTGAAGGTGGTTCTAACTATGGCTACACCTTC. The chain has TRBV6-1 and TRBJ1-2; D ambiguous. The germline V gene has CDR1 MNHNS and CDR2 SASEGT. The CDR3 has 14 residues. Deletions cut 1 base from V and 0 bases from J, with 6 bases between.

This clonotype was found many times. The chain combines TRBV28 with TRBJ1-1, with TRBD1 identical over 10 bases. The CDR3 totals 14 residues. The germline gives CDR1 MDHEN, CDR2 SYDVKM. The J segment lost 5 bases and the V segment lost 6 bases, leaving 6 bases of the junction unmatched. The CDR3: CASRTGGMRTEAFF. In DNA form, the CDR3 reads TGTGCCAGCAGGACAGGGGGCATGAGGACTGAAGCTTTCTTT.

This clonotype was observed at least ten times. V usage is TRBV6-1 and J usage is TRBJ2-5; TRBD1 agrees at 11 bases. The CDR3 has 15 residues. The junction had 3 bases not matched to a gene; V was cut back by 1 base and J by 5 bases. Germline V CDR1 and CDR2: MNHNS, SASEGT. CDR3 loop: CASSEGTGGAETQYF. DNA for the CDR3: TGTGCCAGCAGTGAAGGGACAGGGGGCGCGGAGACCCAGTACTTC.

In this sample, this clonotype turned up many times. The chain joins TRBV20-1 to TRBJ2-7, with D uncertain. Trimming pared 1 base from V and 7 bases from J, leaving 8 bases between. CDR1 is DFQATT and CDR2 is SNEGSKA in the germline V gene (reference sequence). The CDR3 is made up of 11 amino acids. DNA of the CDR3: TGCAGTGCTAGAGGGTCGCGAGAGCAGTACTTC. Its protein product is CSARGSREQYF.

This clonotype was seen a few times. The genes are TRBV19 and TRBJ2-1, with TRBD1 identical over 11 bases. The CDR3 length is 15 residues. Germline loops: CDR1 LNHDA, CDR2 SQIVND (reference sequence). The junction had 1 base not matched to a gene; V was cut back by 3 bases and J by 3 bases. The CDR3 region is CASSMDRGLYNEQFF. CDR3 bases: TGTGCCAGTAGTATGGACAGGGGGCTCTACAATGAGCAGTTCTTC.